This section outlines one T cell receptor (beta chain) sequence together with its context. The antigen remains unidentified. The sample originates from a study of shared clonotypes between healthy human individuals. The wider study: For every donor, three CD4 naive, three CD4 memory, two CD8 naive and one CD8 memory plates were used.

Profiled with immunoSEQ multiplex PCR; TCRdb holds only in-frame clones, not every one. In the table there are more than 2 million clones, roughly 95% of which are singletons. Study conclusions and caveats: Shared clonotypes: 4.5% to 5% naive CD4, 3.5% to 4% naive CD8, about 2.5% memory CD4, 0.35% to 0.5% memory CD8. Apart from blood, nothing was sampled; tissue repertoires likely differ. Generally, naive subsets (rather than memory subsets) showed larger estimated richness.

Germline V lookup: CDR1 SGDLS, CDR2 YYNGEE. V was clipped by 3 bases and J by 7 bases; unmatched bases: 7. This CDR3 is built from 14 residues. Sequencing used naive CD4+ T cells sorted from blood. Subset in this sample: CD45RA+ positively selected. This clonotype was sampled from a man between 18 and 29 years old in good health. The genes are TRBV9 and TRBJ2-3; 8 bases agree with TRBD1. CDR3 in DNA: TGTGCCAGCAGCGACCGGGACAGGCCCTATACGCAGTATTTT. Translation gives CASSDRDRPYTQYF.